This T cell receptor (beta chain) was captured in a study of shared clonotypes between healthy human individuals. In the study overall: The donor pool was made up of two women and a few men aged 18 to 49.

Researchers ran the assay at a deep level. Method: immunoSEQ multiplex PCR; TCRdb's copy keeps in-frame clones and lacks some. This sample has about 610,000 clones, with approximately 96% found just once. The CDR3 is made up of 14 amino acids. In germline, CDR1 is SGHAT, CDR2 FQDESV (reference sequence). V was clipped by 2 bases and J by 5 bases, with 13 bases between them. Naive-designated CD8 cells lacked CD45RO, were positively enriched for CCR7, and omitted terminally differentiated effector memory CD45RA+ cells. Every donor, a Caucasian adult, lived in Nashville, Tennessee. The chain joins TRBV11-1 to TRBJ2-7, with D perhaps TRBD2 (5 bases). The sequenced sample was naive CD8+ T cells sorted from blood. The source is a woman in her 30s in good health. The DNA for the CDR3 is TGTGCCAGCAGCTTATCGGGGAGTGTGCACGAGCAGTACTTC. Translated, it gives CASSLSGSVHEQYF.